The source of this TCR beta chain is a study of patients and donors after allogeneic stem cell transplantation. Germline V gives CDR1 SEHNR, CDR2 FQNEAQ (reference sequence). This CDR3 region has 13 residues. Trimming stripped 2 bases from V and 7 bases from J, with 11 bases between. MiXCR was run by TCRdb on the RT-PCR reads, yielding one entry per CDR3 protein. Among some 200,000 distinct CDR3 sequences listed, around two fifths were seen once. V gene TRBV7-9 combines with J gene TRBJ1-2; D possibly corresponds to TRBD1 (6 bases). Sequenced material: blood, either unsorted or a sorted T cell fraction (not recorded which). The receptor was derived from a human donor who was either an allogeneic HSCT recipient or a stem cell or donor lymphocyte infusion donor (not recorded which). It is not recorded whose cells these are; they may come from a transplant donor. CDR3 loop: CASSLSYRVGYTF. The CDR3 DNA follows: TGTGCCAGCAGCTTATCCTACAGGGTTGGCTACACCTTC.